Below are 20 T cell receptor beta chains sequenced from a single sample in a study of T cells in Graves' hyperthyroidism and ophthalmopathy. The CDR3 regions of TCR beta were amplified from RNA transcripts. HTBI primers were used for first-round RT-PCR of the TCR CDR3. TCRdb used MiXCR to reprocess the multiplex PCR reads, holding one entry per CDR3 protein. The repertoire holds hundreds of thousands of distinct CDR3 sequences, with around 15% as singletons. Sequences were obtained from blood. Every receptor here comes from a woman in her late teens or twenties with Graves' hyperthyroidism.

This clonotype was observed a few times. CDR3 nucleotides: TGTGCCAGCGCCGGACTAGCGGGGGGGGTTAGCACAGATACGCAGTATTTT. Protein sequence: CASAGLAGGVSTDTQYF. V gene TRBV7-9 combines with J gene TRBJ2-3, with 15 bases lining up with TRBD2. V gave up 8 bases and J gave up 0 bases; unmatched junction bases: 6. The CDR3 spans 17 residues. Per germline, CDR1 SEHNR and CDR2 FQNEAQ (reference sequence).

This clonotype was seen a few times. The chain has TRBV20-1 and TRBJ2-5; 7 bases map to TRBD1. The CDR3 has 15 residues. After removal of 5 bases from V and 2 bases from J, the junction contained 11 bases not matched to a gene. Germline V lookup: CDR1 DFQATT, CDR2 SNEGSKA (reference sequence). The CDR3 sequence is CSALQGPPLQETQYF. The CDR3 region has the DNA TGCAGTGCTTTACAGGGGCCCCCCCTTCAAGAGACCCAGTACTTC.

This clonotype was seen many times. The J gene is TRBJ2-5, the V gene TRBV2; 12 bases align to TRBD2. V gave up 5 bases and J gave up 5 bases; unmatched junction bases: 3. Germline CDR1 and CDR2: SNHLY and FYNNEI. This CDR3 has 14 amino acids. The chain's CDR3 is CASSRTSGTETQYF. The CDR3 region has the DNA TGTGCCAGCAGTAGGACTAGCGGGACGGAGACCCAGTACTTC.

This clonotype has a count of ten or more. The V call is TRBV2, the J call TRBJ2-7; TRBD2 matches at 11 bases. In germline, CDR1 is SNHLY, CDR2 FYNNEI. V was pared by 6 bases and J by 1 base, with 5 bases of the junction left unmatched. This CDR3 spans 15 amino acids. This CDR3 is CASSKASGRSYEQYF. In DNA, the CDR3 is TGTGCCAGCAGCAAAGCTAGCGGGAGGTCCTACGAGCAGTACTTC.

V usage is TRBV27 and J usage is TRBJ2-2; D gene uncertain. Trimming pared 6 bases from V and 6 bases from J, leaving 11 bases between. The length of the CDR3 is 13 residues. Per germline, CDR1 MNHEY and CDR2 SMNVEV (reference sequence). The CDR3 DNA reads as TGTGCCAGCAGACGGGCGCCCCCCGGGGAGCTGTTTTTT. Amino acid sequence: CASRRAPPGELFF.

The genes are TRBV5-4 and TRBJ2-7; 9 bases are a match to TRBD1. The CDR3 loop spans 13 amino acids. Trimming took 7 bases from V and 5 from J; bases not matched to a gene: 7. Germline CDR1 is SGHNT and CDR2 is YYREEE (reference sequence). This chain's CDR3 is CASQRDRVDEQYF. The CDR3 nucleotides read TGTGCCAGCCAAAGGGACAGGGTGGACGAGCAGTACTTC. The whole variable domain, filled in from reference TRBV5-4 and TRBJ2-7, reads ETGVTQSPTHLIKTRGQQVTLRCSSQSGHNTVSWYQQALGQGPQFIFQYYREEENGRGNFPPRFSGLQFPNYSSELNVNALELDDSALYLCASQRDRVDEQYFGPGTRLTVT.

CDR3 DNA sequence: TGTGCCAGCAGCAAGGGACAAAATAATTCACCCCTCCACTTT. Its translation is CASSKGQNNSPLHF. This sequence joins TRBV7-6 and TRBJ1-6; possibly TRBD1 for D (6 bases). Germline assignment: CDR1 SGHVS and CDR2 FNYEAQ. This CDR3 has 14 residues. V was cut by 5 bases and J by 5 bases, with 10 bases left in between.

This clonotype has at least ten counts. V and J are TRBV20-1 and TRBJ2-7, with TRBD2 matching over 12 bases. V lost 4 bases, J lost 4 bases, and 5 bases stayed unmatched. Germline V gives CDR1 DFQATT, CDR2 SNEGSKA (reference sequence). The CDR3 length is 14 residues. CDR3 region: CSATSGGDFYEQYF. The CDR3 DNA follows: TGCAGTGCTACTAGCGGGGGGGATTTTTACGAGCAGTACTTC.

This chain connects TRBV29-1 to TRBJ2-2, with 7 bases that match TRBD1. CDR3 length equals 13 residues. The J segment lost 3 bases and the V segment lost 6 bases, leaving 4 bases of the junction unmatched. CDR1 is SQVTM, CDR2 ANQGSEA, per germline. CDR3 DNA: TGCAGCGTGACAGGGACGGACACCGGGGAGCTGTTTTTT. Translating gives CSVTGTDTGELFF.

This clonotype was seen only a few times. CDR3 sequence: CASSPPGQGGSEAFF. The DNA of the CDR3 is TGTGCCAGCAGCCCCCCTGGACAGGGGGGGTCTGAAGCTTTCTTT. The V and J genes are TRBV14 and TRBJ1-1, with 10 bases that match TRBD1. Germline assignment: CDR1 SGHDN and CDR2 FVKESK. The CDR3 contains 15 residues. With V trimmed by 4 bases and J by 6 bases, 8 bases remained unmatched.

This clonotype was seen repeatedly, ten times or more. V and J are TRBV7-8 and TRBJ1-2, with TRBD1 identical over 10 bases. Germline CDR1 SGHVS, CDR2 FQNEAQ. The CDR3 runs to 16 residues. J was trimmed by 6 bases and V by 5 bases; bases with no gene match: 12. The CDR3 bases are TGTGCCAGCAGCCTAATCCCCGGGACAGGGGTTCATGGCTACACCTTC. Its translation is CASSLIPGTGVHGYTF.

Notes on this clonotype: One end of the junction does not line up with germline, which may come from a read error. The genes are TRBV7-9 and TRBJ1-1; D unclear. Looked up from germline, CDR1 is SEHNR and CDR2 is FQNEAQ (reference sequence). The length of the CDR3 is 13 residues. CDR3 nucleotides: TGTGCCAGCAGCTCCTCACAGAACGCTGAAGCTTTCTTT. This translates into CASSSSQNAEAFF.

This clonotype was detected ten times or more. The chain is built from TRBV2 and TRBJ2-3, with TRBD2 matching 9 bases. V was clipped by 4 bases and J by 4 bases; unmatched bases: 6. Per germline, CDR1 SNHLY and CDR2 FYNNEI. The CDR3 runs 15 residues. CDR3 DNA sequence: TGTGCCAGCAGTGCGGGCGGGAGGGCCGCAGATACGCAGTATTTT. Its protein is CASSAGGRAADTQYF.

Ten or more counts support this clonotype. This chain connects TRBV11-1 to TRBJ2-7, with a possible D match to TRBD2 (6 bases). CDR1 SGHAT and CDR2 FQDESV come from the germline V gene (reference sequence). Trimming stripped 10 bases from V and 6 bases from J, with 19 bases between. The CDR3 has 13 amino acids. Here the CDR3 reads CATTDEGGGEQYF. The CDR3 nucleotides read TGTGCCACCACGGACGAGGGAGGCGGCGAGCAGTACTTC.

The V and J genes are TRBV12-3 or TRBV12-4 and TRBJ1-5; D might be TRBD1 (5 bases). Trimming took off 6 bases at V and 3 bases at J, with 18 bases between the two ends. There are 16 residues in the CDR3. The CDR3 nucleotides are TGTGCCAGCAGCCACGGGACCGCCGCTTTCAATCAGCCCCAGCATTTT. It specifies CASSHGTAAFNQPQHF.

The chain is built from TRBV13 and TRBJ1-1; 7 bases map to TRBD1. The length of the CDR3 is 15 residues. The germline gives CDR1 PRHDT, CDR2 FYEKMQ (reference sequence). V lost 1 base and J lost 4; bases outside the gene matches: 6. The CDR3 reads CASSLAATGATEAFF. CDR3 in DNA: TGTGCCAGCAGCTTAGCGGCTACAGGGGCCACTGAAGCTTTCTTT. The full variable domain, with the rest looked up from reference TRBV13 and TRBJ1-1, is AAGVIQSPRHLIKEKRETATLKCYPIPRHDTVYWYQQGPGQDPQFLISFYEKMQSDKGSIPDRFSAQQFSDYHSELNMSSLELGDSALYFCASSLAATGATEAFFGQGTRLTVV.

This clonotype was detected only a few times. The chain combines TRBV18 with TRBJ2-2; D is ambiguous. V was shortened by 6 bases and J by 6 bases, with 14 bases between the two germline ends. Looked up from germline, CDR1 is KGHSH and CDR2 is LQKENI. CDR3 length equals 14 residues. This chain's CDR3 is CASSTAGRAGELFF. In DNA form, the CDR3 reads TGTGCCAGCTCCACGGCAGGCCGCGCCGGGGAGCTGTTTTTT.

In its sample, this clonotype was seen many times. The chain combines TRBV2 with TRBJ2-3; 7 bases match TRBD2. The CDR3 runs 16 residues. Germline V lookup: CDR1 SNHLY, CDR2 FYNNEI. V gave up 2 bases and J gave up 3 bases; unmatched junction bases: 8. CDR3 nucleotide sequence: TGTGCCAGCAGTGAAAGGCCCCCACTAGCGACAGATACGCAGTATTTT. Translating gives CASSERPPLATDTQYF.

This clonotype was seen at least ten times. The V and J genes are TRBV3-1 and TRBJ2-1; D could derive from TRBD1 or TRBD2 (5 bases each). The CDR3 is 15 amino acids. Trimming stripped 0 bases from V and 8 bases from J, with 14 bases between. CDR1 is LGHDT, CDR2 YNNKEL, per germline (reference sequence). The CDR3 DNA sequence: TGTGCCAGCAGCCAAGATTCGGGAAGGGGTCATGAGCAGTTCTTC. It specifies CASSQDSGRGHEQFF.

This clonotype was observed at least ten times. The rearrangement joins TRBV12-5 to TRBJ2-3; 10 bases agree with TRBD2. J lost 1 base, V lost 6 bases, and 10 bases had no gene match. Germline V CDR1 and CDR2: LGHNT, FRNRAP. The CDR3 sequence is 17 residues long. CDR3 loop: CASGAATSGFGTDTQYF. The CDR3 DNA follows: TGTGCTAGTGGCGCAGCGACTAGCGGGTTTGGCACAGATACGCAGTATTTT.